This entry concerns a single T cell receptor (beta chain). The junction shows a germline mismatch at one end, possibly a read error. The authors' processing: Nucleated cell counts were estimated from reference gene primer amplification. Libraries were prepared by immunoSEQ multiplex PCR; TCRdb keeps only in-frame clonotypes and omits some of them. That table furnishes V, J and clone size, whereas the DNA furnished D and trimming. Among some 150,000 clones, 80% to 85% were seen once, and the ten largest hold around 8%. This CDR3 region has 15 residues. CDR1 is ENHRY, CDR2 SYGVKD, per germline. This specimen belongs to a study of blood T cell repertoires in COVID-19. Study-wide background: Both acute and convalescent COVID-19 samples were obtained from the United States, Italy and Spain. The cDNA or gDNA used as material had been derived from T cells, B-cell-depleted T cells, or PBMCs.

This sequence originates from a human donor in a cohort sampled during active COVID-19. The sequenced sample consisted of peripheral blood. The chain couples TRBV10-3 to TRBJ2-6; D might be TRBD1 (5 bases). The CDR3 coding sequence is TGTGCCACCCTAACAGACAGCTCTGGGGCCAACGCCCTGACTTTC. Protein: CATLTDSSGANALTF.